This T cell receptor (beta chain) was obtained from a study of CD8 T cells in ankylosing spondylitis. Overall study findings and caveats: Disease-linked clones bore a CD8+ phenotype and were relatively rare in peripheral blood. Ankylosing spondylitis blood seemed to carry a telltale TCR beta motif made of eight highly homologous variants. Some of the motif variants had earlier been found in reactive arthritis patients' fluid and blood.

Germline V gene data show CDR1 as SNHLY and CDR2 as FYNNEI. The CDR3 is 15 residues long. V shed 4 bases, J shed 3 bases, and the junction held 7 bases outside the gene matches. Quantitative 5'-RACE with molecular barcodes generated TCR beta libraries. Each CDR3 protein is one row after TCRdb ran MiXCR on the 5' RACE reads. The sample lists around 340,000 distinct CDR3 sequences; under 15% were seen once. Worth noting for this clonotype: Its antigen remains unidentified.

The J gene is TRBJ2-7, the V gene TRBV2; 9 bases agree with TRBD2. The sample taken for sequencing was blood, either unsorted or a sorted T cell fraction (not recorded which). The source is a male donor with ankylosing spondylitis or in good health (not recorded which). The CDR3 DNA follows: TGTGCCAGCAGTGCGGAGCGGGGGGCCCACTACGAGCAGTACTTC. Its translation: CASSAERGAHYEQYF.